This TCR beta chain originates from a study of graft-versus-host responses after intestinal transplantation. Study information: Recipients had multivisceral, liver-intestinal, or isolated intestinal transplants. Each recipient received anti-thymocyte globulin induction, then tacrolimus and steroids for approximately 3 years. General observations from the study: Marrow from the recipient contained GvH clones, some of which had appeared first in ileum or blood. Clonal ratios of graft-versus-host to host-versus-graft in allografts were high for patients exhibiting graft-donor T cell macrochimerism.

Using immunoSEQ multiplex PCR, the repertoire was profiled, and TCRdb retains in-frame clones only, with some absent. The sample comprises 15,000 or so clones, more than 65% of which are singletons, and 3.9% rests with the top ten. Comment on this clone: Its antigen remains unknown.

Germline-derived CDR1 and CDR2 are KGHSH and LQKENI. J was trimmed by 4 bases and V by 8 bases; bases with no gene match: 10. This CDR3 is 15 amino acids long. Processing of graft tissue released intraepithelial and lamina propria lymphocytes. This TCR came from a human patient who received an intestinal transplant, so some T cells may come from the graft donor. Sequences were derived from ileum tissue, sampled 26 to 27 days after intestinal transplant. The rearrangement uses TRBV18 and TRBJ2-3; 9 bases fit TRBD1. Here the CDR3 reads CASTWTGEGADTQYF. As DNA, the CDR3 is TGTGCCAGCACGTGGACAGGGGAGGGAGCAGATACGCAGTATTTT. Complete variable domain (other parts from reference TRBV18 and TRBJ2-3): NAGVMQNPRHLVRRRGQEARLRCSPMKGHSHVYWYRQLPEEGLKFMVYLQKENIIDESGMPKERFSAEFPKEGPSILRIQQVVRGDSAAYFCASTWTGEGADTQYFGPGTRLTVL.